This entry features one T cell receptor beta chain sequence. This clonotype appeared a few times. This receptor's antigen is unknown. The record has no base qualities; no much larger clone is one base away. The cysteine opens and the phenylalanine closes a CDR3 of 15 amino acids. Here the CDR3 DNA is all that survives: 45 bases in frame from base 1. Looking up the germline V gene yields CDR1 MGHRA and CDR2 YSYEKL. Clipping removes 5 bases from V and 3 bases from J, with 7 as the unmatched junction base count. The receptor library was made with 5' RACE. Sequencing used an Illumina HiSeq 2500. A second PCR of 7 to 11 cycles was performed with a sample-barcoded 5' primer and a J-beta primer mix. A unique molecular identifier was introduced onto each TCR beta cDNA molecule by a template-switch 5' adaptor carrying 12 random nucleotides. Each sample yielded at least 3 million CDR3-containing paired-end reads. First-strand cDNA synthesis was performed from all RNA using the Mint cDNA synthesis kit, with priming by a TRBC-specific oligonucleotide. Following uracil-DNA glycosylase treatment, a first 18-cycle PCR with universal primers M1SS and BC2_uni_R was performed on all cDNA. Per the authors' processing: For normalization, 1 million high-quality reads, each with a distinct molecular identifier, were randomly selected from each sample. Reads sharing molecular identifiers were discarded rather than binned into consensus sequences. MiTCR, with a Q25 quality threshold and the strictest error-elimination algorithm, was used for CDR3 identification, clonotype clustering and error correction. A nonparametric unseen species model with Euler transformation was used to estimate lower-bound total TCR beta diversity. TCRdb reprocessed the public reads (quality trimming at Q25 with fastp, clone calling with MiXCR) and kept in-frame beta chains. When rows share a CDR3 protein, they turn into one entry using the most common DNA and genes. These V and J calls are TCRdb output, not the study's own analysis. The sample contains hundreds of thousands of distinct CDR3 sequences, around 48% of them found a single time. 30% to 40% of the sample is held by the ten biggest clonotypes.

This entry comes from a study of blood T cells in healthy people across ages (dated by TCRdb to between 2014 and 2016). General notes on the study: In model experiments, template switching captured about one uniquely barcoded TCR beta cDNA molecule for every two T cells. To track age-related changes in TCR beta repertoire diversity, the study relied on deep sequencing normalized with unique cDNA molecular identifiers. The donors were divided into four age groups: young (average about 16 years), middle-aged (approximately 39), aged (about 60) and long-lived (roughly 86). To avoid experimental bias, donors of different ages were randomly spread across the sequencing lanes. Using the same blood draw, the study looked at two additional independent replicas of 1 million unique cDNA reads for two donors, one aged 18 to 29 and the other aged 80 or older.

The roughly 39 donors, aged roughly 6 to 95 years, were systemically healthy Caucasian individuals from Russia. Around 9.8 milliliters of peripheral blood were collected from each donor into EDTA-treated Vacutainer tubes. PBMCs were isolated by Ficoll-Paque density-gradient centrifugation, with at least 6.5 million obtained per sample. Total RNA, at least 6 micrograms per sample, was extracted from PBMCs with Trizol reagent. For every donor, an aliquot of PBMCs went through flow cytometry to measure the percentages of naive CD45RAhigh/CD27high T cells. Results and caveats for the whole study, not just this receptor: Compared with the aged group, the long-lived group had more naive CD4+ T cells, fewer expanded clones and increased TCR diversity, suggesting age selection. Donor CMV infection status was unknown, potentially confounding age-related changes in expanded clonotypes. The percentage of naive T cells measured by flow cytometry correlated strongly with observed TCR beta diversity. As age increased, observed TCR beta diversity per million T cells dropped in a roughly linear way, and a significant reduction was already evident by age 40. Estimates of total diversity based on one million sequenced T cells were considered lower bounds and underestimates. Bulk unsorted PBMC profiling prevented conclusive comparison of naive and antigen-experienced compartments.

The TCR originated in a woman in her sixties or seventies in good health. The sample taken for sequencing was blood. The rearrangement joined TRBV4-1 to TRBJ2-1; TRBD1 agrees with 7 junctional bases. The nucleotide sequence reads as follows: TGCGCCAGCAGCTACCCGGGACAGAGCTACAATGAGCAGTTCTTC. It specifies CASSYPGQSYNEQFF.